This T cell receptor beta chain was found in a study of human T cells and chemical hapten exposure. Study details: Mainly, slight library volume differences in the pool made TCR yields vary. Study results and limitations: With DPC sensitization, TCRs exceeding 1 in 1000 frequency showed no change.

Time point denoted: patch test 1, 2 weeks after DPC sensitization. As to treatment: therapeutic diphenylcyclopropenone sensitization with weekly scalp DPC. Donors, patients with alopecia ranging from 18 to 70 years old and judged suitable for DPC, provided samples. In TCRdb, the RACE reads were re-called with MiXCR into one record per CDR3 protein. The sample lists 150,000 to 200,000 distinct CDR3 sequences, 13% to 15% occurring once. The sample holds many counts of this clonotype. Its antigen is currently unknown. This specimen was whole blood, taken in connection with sensitization to the hapten diphenylcyclopropenone (DPC). The TCR was taken from a woman aged 30 to 39 with alopecia areata. Some clones in this sample may be carry-over from other donors' samples.

The CDR3 DNA sequence: TGTGCCAGCAGTCCTTGGACAGGAAAGCTAGCGGGGCTCCCTCGGGATACGCAGTATTTT. This gives the protein CASSPWTGKLAGLPRDTQYF. The chain links TRBV28 to TRBJ2-3; TRBD2 matches 9 bases. CDR1 and CDR2 from the germline V gene are MDHEN and SYDVKM. The CDR3 totals 20 residues. With V trimmed by 5 bases and J by 6 bases, 24 bases remained unmatched. The variable domain in full, with the rest retrieved from reference TRBV28 and TRBJ2-3, is DVKVTQSSRYLVKRTGEKVFLECVQDMDHENMFWYRQDPGLGLRLIYFSYDVKMKEKGDIPEGYSVSREKKERFSLILESASTNQTSMYLCASSPWTGKLAGLPRDTQYFGPGTRLTVL.